This T cell receptor beta chain was documented in a study of blood T cells in healthy people across ages. The CDR3 runs 15 residues. J gave up 2 bases and V 5 bases, and 7 bases lay outside the gene matches. The use of a sample-barcoded 5' primer and a J-beta primer mix characterized a second PCR of about 6 to 12 cycles. TCRdb re-analysed the 5' RACE reads in MiXCR, keeping a single row per CDR3 protein. This table holds hundreds of thousands of distinct CDR3 sequences, about 29% found once. In addition, the sample was reused for a study of T cells of mothers and their children.

The specimen sequenced was blood. The TCR originated in a boy aged 2 to 10 in good health. The chain carries TRBV12-3 or TRBV12-4 and TRBJ2-3; 7 nucleotides line up with TRBD2. CDR3 DNA: TGTGCCAGCAGTCCCCGGGACTACGTCACAGATACGCAGTATTTT. Its translation: CASSPRDYVTDTQYF.